The source of this T cell receptor beta chain is a study of long-term antiretroviral therapy in people with HIV. Details on this clone: Its antigen is unknown.

Runs used v3.0 of the immunoSEQ assay and were done at survey level. Sequencing used immunoSEQ multiplex PCR; TCRdb keeps in-frame clones, though not all of them. The table records 35,000 or so clones, 83% of them present only once. Study observations and caveats: In HIV, the repertoires covered a tighter span of CDR3 lengths than in controls. Diversity measured after ART increased yet remained under transplant donor controls.

Inclusion required at least two post-ART and at least one pre-ART PBMC samples. The sequences come from unsorted PBMCs, collected 0.4 years before starting antiretroviral therapy. This clonotype was obtained from a man in his late teens or twenties with HIV.

CDR3: CAIMGAGADEKLFF. Here the CDR3 DNA reads TGTGCCATCATGGGAGCAGGGGCGGATGAAAAACTGTTTTTT. V is TRBV10-3 and J is TRBJ1-4, with D maybe TRBD1 (6 bases). Between the trimmed V and J ends, which lost 7 bases and 6 bases, there was a span of 15 bases. CDR3 length: 14 amino acids. Looked up from germline, CDR1 is ENHRY and CDR2 is SYGVKD.